Presented here are 8 T cell receptor beta chains from one specimen sequenced in a study of PD-L1 blockade in urothelial cancer. Time point in this sample: pretreatment peripheral blood. Profiling relied on immunoSEQ multiplex PCR, and the TCRdb table lists in-frame clones only, not all of them. The table lists about 50,000 clones, about 68% of them singletons. The source was PBMCs, collected around atezolizumab (anti-PD-L1) treatment. The receptors originated from a man between 65 and 79 years old with urothelial cancer.

This sequence joins TRBV21-1 and TRBJ2-7; the table's D call of TRBD2 was not tested on the DNA. TRBV21-1 is marked as a pseudogene. This CDR3 comprises 16 residues. In DNA form, the CDR3 reads TGTGCCAGCATTATAGCGGCAGGGACCGATACCTACGAGCAGTACTTC. This translates into CASIIAAGTDTYEQYF.

The V and J genes are TRBV9 and TRBJ2-1; 12 bases are a match to TRBD2. The CDR3 has 18 residues. Looked up from germline, CDR1 is SGDLS and CDR2 is YYNGEE. Trimming removed 0 bases from V and 7 bases from J; junction bases left unmatched: 11. The CDR3 bases are TGTGCCAGCAGCGTAGGGCTAGCGGGGGGGCTAACCGGGAATGAGCAGTTCTTC. This encodes CASSVGLAGGLTGNEQFF.

The chain has TRBV5-1 and TRBJ2-1; 7 positions match TRBD1. Trimming at V came to 5 bases and at J to 2 bases, leaving 7 bases not matched to a gene. The CDR3 spans 15 residues. Looked up from germline, CDR1 is SGHRS and CDR2 is YFSETQ. As DNA, the CDR3 is TGCGCCAGCAGTCCAACAGGGGAGACCTACAATGAGCAGTTCTTC. This translates into CASSPTGETYNEQFF.

The chain has TRBV20-1 and TRBJ1-1, with D possibly matching TRBD1 (6 bases). The CDR3 runs 11 residues. Between the trimmed V and J ends, which lost 6 bases and 10 bases, there was a span of 15 bases. The germline V gene has CDR1 DFQATT and CDR2 SNEGSKA (reference sequence). In DNA, the CDR3 is TGCAGTGCAAACAGGGTCCTGGGAGCTTTCTTT. Translation: CSANRVLGAFF.

This clone was observed a few times. V gene TRBV7-9 combines with J gene TRBJ2-4, with a tentative D call TRBD2 (5 bases). Germline V gene lookup returns CDR1 SEHNR and CDR2 FQNEAQ (reference sequence). V dropped 5 bases and J dropped 2 bases, with 13 bases sitting between them. This CDR3 has 15 residues. The CDR3 is CASSLTPGTKNIQYF. The CDR3 DNA follows: TGTGCCAGCAGCCTGACACCGGGGACCAAAAACATTCAGTACTTC.

V is TRBV11-3 and J is TRBJ2-1, with 7 bases fitting TRBD2. The CDR3 runs to 15 residues. The V gene end was trimmed by 5 bases and the J gene end by 5 bases; junction bases not matched to a gene: 9. Germline values: CDR1 SGHNT, CDR2 YENEEA. In DNA, the CDR3 is TGTGCCAGCAGCCCTCGGGGGGTAGGTAACAATGAGCAGTTCTTC. Its translation: CASSPRGVGNNEQFF.

The chain couples TRBV27 to TRBJ1-1, with 8 bases lining up with TRBD1. Per germline, CDR1 MNHEY and CDR2 SMNVEV (reference sequence). The V and J ends lost 6 bases and 1 base, in that order; junction bases with no gene match: 7. This CDR3 has 15 amino acids. This CDR3 is CASRLGQAQNTEAFF. The CDR3, as DNA: TGTGCCAGCAGGCTGGGACAGGCACAGAACACTGAAGCTTTCTTT.

The chain has TRBV5-8 and TRBJ1-1; D may be TRBD1 (6 bases). The CDR3 spans 13 residues. Germline V gene sequence: CDR1 SGHTS, CDR2 YDEGEE. Deletions cut 0 bases from V and 11 bases from J, with 14 bases between. CDR3 in DNA: TGTGCCAGCAGCTTGGGGCAGGGGCGTGTGGCTTTCTTT. Its protein product is CASSLGQGRVAFF.